The TCR beta chain described here comes from a study of spatial heterogeneity in lung cancer. Study-wide results and limits: It was estimated that coverage of tumor T cells reached around 7.7% for alpha chains and 12% to 15% for beta chains. In tumors, expanded intratumoral alpha and beta TCR counts tracked mutation counts.

The sample holds many counts of this clonotype. Its antigen remains unknown. TCRdb ran MiXCR on the 5' RACE reads and lists one entry per CDR3 protein. The table records thousands of distinct CDR3 sequences, roughly 7% of them present only once. CDR1 is SGHTA and CDR2 is FQGNSA in the germline V gene. The V and J ends lost 5 bases and 4 bases respectively, with 20 bases between them. The CDR3 length is 16 residues. Sample time point: sample taken at primary tumor resection. The sequenced material consisted of unsorted whole RNA from tumor, nontumor lung or frozen PBMC. This material consisted of lung tumor tissue, taken at surgery. The sequence was obtained from a male donor with early-stage non-small cell lung cancer. The chain has TRBV7-2 and TRBJ1-2, with D possibly matching TRBD1 (6 bases). The CDR3 protein is CASSLTLRTGAYGYTF. The CDR3 DNA reads as TGTGCCAGCAGCCTCACCCTTAGAACGGGGGCCTATGGCTACACCTTC.